This TCR beta chain is from a study of blood T cell repertoires in COVID-19. Across the whole study: Whether acute or convalescent, the COVID-19 samples came from the United States, Italy and Spain. The cDNA or gDNA used as material had been derived from T cells, B-cell-depleted T cells, or PBMCs.

Trimming took off 1 base at V and 10 bases at J, with 12 bases between the two ends. This CDR3 has 13 amino acids. From germline, CDR1 is KGHDR and CDR2 SFDVKD. Methods used by the authors: Using reference gene primer amplification, nucleated cell counts were estimated. Libraries were prepared by immunoSEQ multiplex PCR; TCRdb keeps only in-frame clonotypes and omits some of them. V and J calls and clone size follow that table, whereas D and trimming were derived from the DNA. The sample lists 130,000 to 150,000 clones; about four fifths were seen once. The sequence was collected from a woman over 75 in a cohort sampled during active or convalescent COVID-19. The rearrangement links TRBV24-1 to TRBJ2-5; D is perhaps TRBD2 (5 bases). The sequenced sample was peripheral blood. The CDR3 bases are TGTGCCACCAGTGATTTCAGTACCCGGGGCCAGTACTTC. This translates into CATSDFSTRGQYF.